The source of this TCR beta chain is a study of breast tumors, draining lymph nodes, adjacent tissues. Axillary draining lymph nodes of breast cancer patients supplied the node samples. TCRdb reprocessed the multiplex PCR reads via MiXCR and lists one record per CDR3 protein. The sample lists nearly 200,000 distinct CDR3 sequences; over 25% were seen once. The TCR sequence derives from a female donor with breast cancer. Some clones in this sample may be carry-over from other donors' samples. The sample was axillary lymph node tissue.

The CDR3 loop is CASSWDGLAGSNTGELFF. The CDR3 DNA follows: TGTGCCAGCTCCTGGGACGGGCTAGCGGGAAGCAACACCGGGGAGCTGTTTTTT. The chain links TRBV7-3 to TRBJ2-2, with 9 bases matching TRBD2. CDR1 and CDR2 from the germline V gene are SGHTA and FQGTGA. The junction had 15 bases not matched to a gene; V was cut back by 8 bases and J by 2 bases. The CDR3 totals 18 residues.